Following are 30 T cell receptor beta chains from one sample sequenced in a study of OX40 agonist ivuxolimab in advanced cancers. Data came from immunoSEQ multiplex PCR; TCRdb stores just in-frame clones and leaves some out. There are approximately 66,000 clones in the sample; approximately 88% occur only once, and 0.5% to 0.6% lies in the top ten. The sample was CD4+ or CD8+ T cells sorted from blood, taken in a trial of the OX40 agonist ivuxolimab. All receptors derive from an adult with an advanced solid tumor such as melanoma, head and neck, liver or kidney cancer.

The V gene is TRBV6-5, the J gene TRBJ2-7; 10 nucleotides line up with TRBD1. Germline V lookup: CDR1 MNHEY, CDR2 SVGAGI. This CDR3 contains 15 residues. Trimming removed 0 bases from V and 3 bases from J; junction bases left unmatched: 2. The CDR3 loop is CASSYSWTGGYEQYF. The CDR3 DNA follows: TGTGCCAGCAGTTACTCCTGGACAGGGGGCTACGAGCAGTACTTC.

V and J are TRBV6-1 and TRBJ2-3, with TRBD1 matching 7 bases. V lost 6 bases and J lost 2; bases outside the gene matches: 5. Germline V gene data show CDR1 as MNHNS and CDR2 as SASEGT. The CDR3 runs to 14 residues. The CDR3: CASREQGFTDTQYF. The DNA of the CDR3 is TGTGCCAGCAGGGAACAGGGGTTCACAGATACGCAGTATTTT.

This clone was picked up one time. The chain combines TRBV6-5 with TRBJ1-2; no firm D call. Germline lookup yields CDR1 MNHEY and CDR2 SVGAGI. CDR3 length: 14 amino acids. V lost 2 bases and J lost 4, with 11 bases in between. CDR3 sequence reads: CASSYGGSSYGYTF. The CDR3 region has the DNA TGTGCCAGCAGTTACGGCGGGAGCTCCTATGGCTACACCTTC.

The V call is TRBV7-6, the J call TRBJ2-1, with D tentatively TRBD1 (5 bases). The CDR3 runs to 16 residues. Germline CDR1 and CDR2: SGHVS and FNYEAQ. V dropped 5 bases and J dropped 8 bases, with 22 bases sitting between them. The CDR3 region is CASSLVGGALRDEQFF. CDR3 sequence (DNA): TGTGCCAGCAGCCTCGTGGGTGGGGCCCTGCGTGATGAGCAGTTCTTC.

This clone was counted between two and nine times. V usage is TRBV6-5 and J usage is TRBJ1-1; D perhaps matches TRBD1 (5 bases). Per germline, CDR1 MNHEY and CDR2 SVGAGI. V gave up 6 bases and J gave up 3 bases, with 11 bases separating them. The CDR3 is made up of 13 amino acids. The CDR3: CASSPTGDTEAFF. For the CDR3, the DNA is TGTGCCAGCAGCCCAACAGGCGACACTGAAGCTTTCTTT.

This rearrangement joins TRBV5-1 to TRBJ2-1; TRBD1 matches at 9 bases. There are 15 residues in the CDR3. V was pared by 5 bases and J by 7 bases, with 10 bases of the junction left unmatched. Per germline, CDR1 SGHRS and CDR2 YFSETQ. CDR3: CASSSGTGTGNEQFF. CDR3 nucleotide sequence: TGCGCCAGCAGTTCCGGGACAGGGACAGGGAATGAGCAGTTCTTC. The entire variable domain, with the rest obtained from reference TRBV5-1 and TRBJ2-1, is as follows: KAGVTQTPRYLIKTRGQQVTLSCSPISGHRSVSWYQQTPGQGLQFLFEYFSETQRNKGNFPGRFSGRQFSNSRSEMNVSTLELGDSALYLCASSSGTGTGNEQFFGPGTRLTVL.

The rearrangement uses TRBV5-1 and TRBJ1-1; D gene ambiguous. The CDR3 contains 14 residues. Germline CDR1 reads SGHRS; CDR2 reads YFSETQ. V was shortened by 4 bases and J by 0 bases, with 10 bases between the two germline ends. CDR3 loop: CASSASGMNTEAFF. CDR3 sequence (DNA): TGCGCCAGCAGCGCTTCAGGAATGAACACTGAAGCTTTCTTT.

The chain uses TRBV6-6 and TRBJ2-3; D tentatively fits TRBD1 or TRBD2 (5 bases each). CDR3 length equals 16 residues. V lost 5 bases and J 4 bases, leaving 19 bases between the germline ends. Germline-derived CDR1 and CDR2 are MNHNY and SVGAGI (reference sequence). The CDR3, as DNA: TGTGCCAGCAGTCCGTGGGACGGCTCTGGGCCAGATACGCAGTATTTT. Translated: CASSPWDGSGPDTQYF.

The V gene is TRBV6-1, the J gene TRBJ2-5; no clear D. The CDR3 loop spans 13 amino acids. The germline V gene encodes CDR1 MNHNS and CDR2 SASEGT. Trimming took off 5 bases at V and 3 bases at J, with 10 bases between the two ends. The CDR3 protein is CASSSGPKETQYF. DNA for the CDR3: TGTGCCAGCAGTTCCGGGCCAAAAGAGACCCAGTACTTC.

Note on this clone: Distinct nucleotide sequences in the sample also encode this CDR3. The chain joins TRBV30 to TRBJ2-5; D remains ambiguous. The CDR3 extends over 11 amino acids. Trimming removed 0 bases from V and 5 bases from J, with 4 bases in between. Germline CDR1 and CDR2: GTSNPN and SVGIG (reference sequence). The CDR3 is CAWSVGETQYF. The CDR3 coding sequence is TGTGCCTGGAGTGTAGGGGAGACCCAGTACTTC.

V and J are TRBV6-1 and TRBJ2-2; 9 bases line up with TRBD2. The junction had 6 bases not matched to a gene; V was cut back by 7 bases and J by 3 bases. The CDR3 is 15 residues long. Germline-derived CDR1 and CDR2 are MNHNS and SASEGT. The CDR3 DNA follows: TGTGCCAGCAAAAAAAAGCGGGGGGACACCGGGGAGCTGTTTTTT. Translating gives CASKKKRGDTGELFF.

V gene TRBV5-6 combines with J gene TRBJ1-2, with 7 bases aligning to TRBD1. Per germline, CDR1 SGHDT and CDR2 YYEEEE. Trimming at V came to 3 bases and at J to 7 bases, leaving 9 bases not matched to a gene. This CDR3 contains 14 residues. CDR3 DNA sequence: TGTGCCAGCAGCTGGCCAGCAGGGGGAAGTGGCTACACCTTC. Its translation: CASSWPAGGSGYTF. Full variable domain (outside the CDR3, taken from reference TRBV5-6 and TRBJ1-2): DAGVTQSPTHLIKTRGQQVTLRCSPKSGHDTVSWYQQALGQGPQFIFQYYEEEERQRGNFPDRFSGHQFPNYSSELNVNALLLGDSALYLCASSWPAGGSGYTFGSGTRLTVV.

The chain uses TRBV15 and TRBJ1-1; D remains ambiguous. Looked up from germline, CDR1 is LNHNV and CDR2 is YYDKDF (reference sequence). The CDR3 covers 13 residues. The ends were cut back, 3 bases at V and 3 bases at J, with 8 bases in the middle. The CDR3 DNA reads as TGTGCCACCAGCAGTCAGCTTTACACTGAAGCTTTCTTT. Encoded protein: CATSSQLYTEAFF.

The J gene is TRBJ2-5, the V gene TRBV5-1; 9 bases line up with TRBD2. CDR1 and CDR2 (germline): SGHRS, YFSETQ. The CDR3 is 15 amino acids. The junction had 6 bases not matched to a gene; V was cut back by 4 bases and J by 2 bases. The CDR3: CASSLAGQRQETQYF. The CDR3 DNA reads TGCGCCAGCAGCCTAGCGGGACAGCGACAAGAGACCCAGTACTTC.

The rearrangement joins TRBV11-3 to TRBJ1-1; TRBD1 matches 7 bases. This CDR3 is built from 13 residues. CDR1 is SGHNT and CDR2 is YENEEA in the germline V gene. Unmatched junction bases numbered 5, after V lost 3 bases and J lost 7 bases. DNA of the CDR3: TGTGCCAGCAGCTTGCGACAGGGCTATGAAGCTTTCTTT. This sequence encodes CASSLRQGYEAFF.

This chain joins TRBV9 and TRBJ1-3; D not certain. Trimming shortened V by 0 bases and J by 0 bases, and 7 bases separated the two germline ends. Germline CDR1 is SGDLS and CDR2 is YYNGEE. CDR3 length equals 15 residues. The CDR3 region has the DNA TGTGCCAGCAGCGTAGGGCAGACCTCTGGAAACACCATATATTTT. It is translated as CASSVGQTSGNTIYF.

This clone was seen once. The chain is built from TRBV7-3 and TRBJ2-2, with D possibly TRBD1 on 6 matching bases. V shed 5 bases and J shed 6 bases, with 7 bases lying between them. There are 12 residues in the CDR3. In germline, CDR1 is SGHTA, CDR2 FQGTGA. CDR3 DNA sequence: TGTGCCAGCAGCACAGGGTCCGGGGAGCTGTTTTTT. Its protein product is CASSTGSGELFF.

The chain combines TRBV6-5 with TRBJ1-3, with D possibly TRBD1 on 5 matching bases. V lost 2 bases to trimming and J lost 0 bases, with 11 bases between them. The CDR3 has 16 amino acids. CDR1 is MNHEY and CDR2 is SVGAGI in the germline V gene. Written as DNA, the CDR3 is TGTGCCAGCAGTTACGGCCAGGGACTCTCTGGAAACACCATATATTTT. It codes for CASSYGQGLSGNTIYF.

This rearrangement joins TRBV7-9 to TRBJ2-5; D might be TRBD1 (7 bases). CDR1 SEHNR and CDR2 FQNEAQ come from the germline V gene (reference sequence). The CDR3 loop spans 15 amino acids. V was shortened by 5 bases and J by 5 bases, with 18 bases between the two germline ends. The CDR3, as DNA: TGTGCCAGCAGCGACAGCCAGGGGGGTGTGGAGACCCAGTACTTC. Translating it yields CASSDSQGGVETQYF.

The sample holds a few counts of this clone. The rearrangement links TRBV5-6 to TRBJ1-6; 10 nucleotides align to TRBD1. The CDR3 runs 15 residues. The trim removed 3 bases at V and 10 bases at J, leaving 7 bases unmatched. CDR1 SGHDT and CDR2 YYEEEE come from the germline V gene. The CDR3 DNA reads TGTGCCAGCAGCTCTTTGGGGGACAGGGGCTCACCCCTCCACTTT. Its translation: CASSSLGDRGSPLHF.

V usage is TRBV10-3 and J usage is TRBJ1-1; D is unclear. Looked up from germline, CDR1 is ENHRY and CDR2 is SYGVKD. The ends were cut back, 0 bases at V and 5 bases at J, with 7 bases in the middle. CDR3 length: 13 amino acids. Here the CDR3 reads CAISESGVTEAFF. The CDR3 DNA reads TGTGCCATCAGTGAGTCTGGGGTTACTGAAGCTTTCTTT.

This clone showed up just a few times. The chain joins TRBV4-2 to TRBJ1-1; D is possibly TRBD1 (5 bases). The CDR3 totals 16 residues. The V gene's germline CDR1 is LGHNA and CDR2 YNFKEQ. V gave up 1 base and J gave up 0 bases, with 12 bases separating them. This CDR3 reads CASSQVVGTMNTEAFF. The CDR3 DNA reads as TGTGCCAGCAGCCAAGTGGTAGGGACTATGAACACTGAAGCTTTCTTT.

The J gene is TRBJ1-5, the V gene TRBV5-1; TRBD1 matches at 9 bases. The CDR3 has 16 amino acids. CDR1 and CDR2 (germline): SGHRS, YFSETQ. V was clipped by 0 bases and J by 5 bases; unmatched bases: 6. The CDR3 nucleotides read TGCGCCAGCAGCTTGGACAGGGGGCGCAAAGATCAGCCCCAGCATTTT. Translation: CASSLDRGRKDQPQHF. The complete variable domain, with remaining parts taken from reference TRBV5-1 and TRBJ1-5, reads KAGVTQTPRYLIKTRGQQVTLSCSPISGHRSVSWYQQTPGQGLQFLFEYFSETQRNKGNFPGRFSGRQFSNSRSEMNVSTLELGDSALYLCASSLDRGRKDQPQHFGDGTRLSIL.

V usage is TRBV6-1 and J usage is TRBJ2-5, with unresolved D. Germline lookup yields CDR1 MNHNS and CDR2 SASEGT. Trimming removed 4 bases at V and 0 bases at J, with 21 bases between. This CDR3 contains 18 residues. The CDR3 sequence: CASSALGPPWGNQETQYF. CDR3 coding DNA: TGTGCCAGCAGTGCCCTTGGGCCGCCGTGGGGTAACCAAGAGACCCAGTACTTC.

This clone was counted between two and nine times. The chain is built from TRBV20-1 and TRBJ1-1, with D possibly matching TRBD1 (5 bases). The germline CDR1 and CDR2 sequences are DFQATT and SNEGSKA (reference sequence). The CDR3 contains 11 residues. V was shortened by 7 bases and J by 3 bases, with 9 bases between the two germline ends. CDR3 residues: CSGGDYTEAFF. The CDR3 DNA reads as TGCAGTGGGGGGGATTACACTGAAGCTTTCTTT.

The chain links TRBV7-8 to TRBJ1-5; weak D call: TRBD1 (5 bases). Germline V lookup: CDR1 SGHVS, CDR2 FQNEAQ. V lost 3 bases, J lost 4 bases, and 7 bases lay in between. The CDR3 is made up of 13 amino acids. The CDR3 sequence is CASSFGGNQPQHF. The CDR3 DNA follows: TGTGCCAGCAGCTTTGGGGGGAATCAGCCCCAGCATTTT. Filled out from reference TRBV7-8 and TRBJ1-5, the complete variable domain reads GAGVSQSPRYKVAKRGQDVALRCDPISGHVSLFWYQQALGQGPEFLTYFQNEAQLDKSGLPSDRFFAERPEGSVSTLKIQRTQQEDSAVYLCASSFGGNQPQHFGDGTRLSIL.

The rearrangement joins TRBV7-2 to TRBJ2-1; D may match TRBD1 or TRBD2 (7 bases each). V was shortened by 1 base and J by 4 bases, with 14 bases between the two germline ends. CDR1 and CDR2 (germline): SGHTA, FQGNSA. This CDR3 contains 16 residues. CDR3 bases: TGTGCCAGCAGCTTAGGGCCAGGGGGGGAATACAATGAGCAGTTCTTC. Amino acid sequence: CASSLGPGGEYNEQFF.

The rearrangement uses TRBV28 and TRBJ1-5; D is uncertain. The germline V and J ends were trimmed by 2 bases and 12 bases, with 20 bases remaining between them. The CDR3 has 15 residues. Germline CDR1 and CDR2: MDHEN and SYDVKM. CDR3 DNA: TGTGCCAGCAGTTTAGAATTCAGCCGGCCGAGGCTCCAGCATTTT. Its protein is CASSLEFSRPRLQHF.

The CDR3 here is CASSSMGNQPQHF. CDR3 sequence (DNA): TGTGCCAGCAGTTCCATGGGCAATCAGCCCCAGCATTTT. This rearrangement joins TRBV6-6 to TRBJ1-5; D is unclear. Trimming pared 4 bases from V and 2 bases from J, leaving 6 bases between. Looked up from germline, CDR1 is MNHNY and CDR2 is SVGAGI (reference sequence). The CDR3 spans 13 residues.

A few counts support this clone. CDR3 region: CASSMKGGTEAFF. CDR3 DNA sequence: TGTGCCAGTAGTATGAAGGGGGGGACTGAAGCTTTCTTT. V gene TRBV19 combines with J gene TRBJ1-1; tentatively, D is TRBD1 (6 bases). This CDR3 spans 13 amino acids. The germline V gene has CDR1 LNHDA and CDR2 SQIVND (reference sequence). The V end was cut by 3 bases, the J end by 5 bases, with 10 bases between.